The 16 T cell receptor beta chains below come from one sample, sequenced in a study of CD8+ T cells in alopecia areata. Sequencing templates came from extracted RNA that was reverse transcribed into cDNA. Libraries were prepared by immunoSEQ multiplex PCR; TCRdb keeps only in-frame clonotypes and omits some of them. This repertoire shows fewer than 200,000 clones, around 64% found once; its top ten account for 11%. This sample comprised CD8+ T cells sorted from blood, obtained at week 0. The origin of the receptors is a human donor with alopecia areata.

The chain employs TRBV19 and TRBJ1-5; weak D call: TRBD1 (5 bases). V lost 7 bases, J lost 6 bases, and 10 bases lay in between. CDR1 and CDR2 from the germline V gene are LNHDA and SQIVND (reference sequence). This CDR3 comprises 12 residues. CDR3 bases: TGTGCCAGTAACCAGGGTTTTCAGCCCCAGCATTTT. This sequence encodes CASNQGFQPQHF.

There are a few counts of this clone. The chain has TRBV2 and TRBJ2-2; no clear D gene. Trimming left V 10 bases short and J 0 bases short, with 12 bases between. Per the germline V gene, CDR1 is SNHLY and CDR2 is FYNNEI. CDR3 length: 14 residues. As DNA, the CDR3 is TGTGCCACGCCGGGCAGCGCGAACACCGGGGAGCTGTTTTTT. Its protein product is CATPGSANTGELFF.

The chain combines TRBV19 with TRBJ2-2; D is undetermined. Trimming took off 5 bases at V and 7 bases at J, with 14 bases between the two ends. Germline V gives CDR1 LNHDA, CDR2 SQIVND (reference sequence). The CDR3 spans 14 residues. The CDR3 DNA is TGTGCCAGTAGTGATCTTCAGGCCTACGGGGAGCTGTTTTTT. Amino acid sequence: CASSDLQAYGELFF.

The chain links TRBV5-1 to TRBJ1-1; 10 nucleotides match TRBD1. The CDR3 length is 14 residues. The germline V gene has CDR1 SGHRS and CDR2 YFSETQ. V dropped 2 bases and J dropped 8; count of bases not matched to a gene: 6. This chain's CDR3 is CASSFRTGGAEAFF. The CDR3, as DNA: TGCGCCAGCAGCTTTAGGACAGGGGGAGCCGAAGCTTTCTTT.

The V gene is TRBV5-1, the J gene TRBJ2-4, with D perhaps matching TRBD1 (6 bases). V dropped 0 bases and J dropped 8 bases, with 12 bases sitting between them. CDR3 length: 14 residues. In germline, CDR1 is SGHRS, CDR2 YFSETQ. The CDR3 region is CASSLGLGADIQYF. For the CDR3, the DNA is TGCGCCAGCAGCTTGGGCTTGGGGGCAGACATTCAGTACTTC. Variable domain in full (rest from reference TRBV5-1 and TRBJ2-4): KAGVTQTPRYLIKTRGQQVTLSCSPISGHRSVSWYQQTPGQGLQFLFEYFSETQRNKGNFPGRFSGRQFSNSRSEMNVSTLELGDSALYLCASSLGLGADIQYFGAGTRLSVL.

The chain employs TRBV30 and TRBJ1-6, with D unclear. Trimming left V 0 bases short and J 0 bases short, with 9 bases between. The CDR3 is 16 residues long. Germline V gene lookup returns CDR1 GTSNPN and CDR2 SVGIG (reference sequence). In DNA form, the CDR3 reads TGTGCCTGGAGTGTACCCCTGAGCTCCTATAATTCACCCCTCCACTTT. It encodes CAWSVPLSSYNSPLHF.

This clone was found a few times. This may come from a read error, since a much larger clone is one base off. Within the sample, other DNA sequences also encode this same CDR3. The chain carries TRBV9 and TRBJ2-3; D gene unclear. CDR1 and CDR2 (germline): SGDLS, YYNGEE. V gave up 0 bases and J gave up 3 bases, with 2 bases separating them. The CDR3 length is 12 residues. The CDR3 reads CASSVGTDTQYF. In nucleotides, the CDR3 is TGTGCCAGCAGCGTAGGGACAGATACGCAGTATTTT.

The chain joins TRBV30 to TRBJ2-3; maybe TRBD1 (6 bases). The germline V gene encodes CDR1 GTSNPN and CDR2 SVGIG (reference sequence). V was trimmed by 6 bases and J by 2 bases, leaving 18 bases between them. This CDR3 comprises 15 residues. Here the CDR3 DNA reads TGTGCCTGCACCTCGGACAGTCGAGTCACAGATACGCAGTATTTT. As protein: CACTSDSRVTDTQYF. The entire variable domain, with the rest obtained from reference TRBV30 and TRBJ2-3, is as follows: SQTIHQWPATLVQPVGSPLSLECTVEGTSNPNLYWYRQAAGRGLQLLFYSVGIGQISSEVPQNLSASRPQDRQFILSSKKLLLSDSGFYLCACTSDSRVTDTQYFGPGTRLTVL.

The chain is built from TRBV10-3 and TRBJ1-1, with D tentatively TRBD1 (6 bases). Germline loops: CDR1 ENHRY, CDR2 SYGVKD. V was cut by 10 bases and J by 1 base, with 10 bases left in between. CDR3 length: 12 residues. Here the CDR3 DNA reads TGTGCCACCAGGGGATGGAACACTGAAGCTTTCTTT. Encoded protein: CATRGWNTEAFF.

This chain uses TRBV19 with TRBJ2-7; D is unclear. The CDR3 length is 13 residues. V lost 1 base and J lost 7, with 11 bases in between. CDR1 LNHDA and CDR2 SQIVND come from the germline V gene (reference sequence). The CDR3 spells CASSIATHGEQYF. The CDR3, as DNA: TGTGCCAGTAGTATAGCTACCCACGGGGAGCAGTACTTC. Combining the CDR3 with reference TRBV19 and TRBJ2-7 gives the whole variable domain DGGITQSPKYLFRKEGQNVTLSCEQNLNHDAMYWYRQDPGQGLRLIYYSQIVNDFQKGDIAEGYSVSREKKESFPLTVTSAQKNPTAFYLCASSIATHGEQYFGPGTRLTVT.

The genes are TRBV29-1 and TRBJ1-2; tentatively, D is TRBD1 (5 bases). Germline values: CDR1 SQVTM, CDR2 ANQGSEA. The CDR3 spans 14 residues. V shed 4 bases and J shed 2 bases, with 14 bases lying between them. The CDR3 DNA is TGCAGCGTTGCCCCACCGACAGCAAACTATGGCTACACCTTC. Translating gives CSVAPPTANYGYTF.

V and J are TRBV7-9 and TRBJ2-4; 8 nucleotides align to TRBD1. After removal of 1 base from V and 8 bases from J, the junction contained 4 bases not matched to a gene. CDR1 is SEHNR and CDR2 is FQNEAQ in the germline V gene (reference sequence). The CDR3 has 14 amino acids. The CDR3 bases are TGTGCCAGCAGCTTAGGGACAGGGTTCGACATTCAGTACTTC. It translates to CASSLGTGFDIQYF.

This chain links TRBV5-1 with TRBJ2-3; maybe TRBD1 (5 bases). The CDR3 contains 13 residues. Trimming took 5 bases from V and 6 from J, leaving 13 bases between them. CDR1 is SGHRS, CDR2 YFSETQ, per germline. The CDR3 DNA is TGCGCCAGCAGTTCCTCACAGGTTGATACGCAGTATTTT. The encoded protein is CASSSSQVDTQYF.

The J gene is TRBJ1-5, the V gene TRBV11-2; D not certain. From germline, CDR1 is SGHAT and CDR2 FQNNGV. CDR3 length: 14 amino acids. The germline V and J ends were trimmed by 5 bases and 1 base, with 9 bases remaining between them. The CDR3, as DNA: TGTGCCAGCAGCCGCGTAGCCAGCAATCAGCCCCAGCATTTT. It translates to CASSRVASNQPQHF.

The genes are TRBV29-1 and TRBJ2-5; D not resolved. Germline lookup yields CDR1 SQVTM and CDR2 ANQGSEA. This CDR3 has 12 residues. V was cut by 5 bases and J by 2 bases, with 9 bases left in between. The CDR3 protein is CSVSPGQETQYF. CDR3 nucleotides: TGCAGCGTTTCTCCGGGTCAAGAGACCCAGTACTTC.

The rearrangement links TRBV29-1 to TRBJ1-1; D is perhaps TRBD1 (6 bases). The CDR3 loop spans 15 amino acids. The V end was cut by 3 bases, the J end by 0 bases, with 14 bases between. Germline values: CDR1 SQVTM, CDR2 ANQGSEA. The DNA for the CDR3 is TGCAGCGTTGATGGCAGGGGACACATGAACACTGAAGCTTTCTTT. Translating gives CSVDGRGHMNTEAFF.